This T cell receptor (beta chain) was retrieved from a study of cytomegalovirus exposure and HLA in healthy donors. Trimming pared 1 base from V and 5 bases from J, leaving 11 bases between. CDR3 size: 14 residues. Germline V gene data show CDR1 as LNHDA and CDR2 as SQIVND (reference sequence). The PCR employed 60 Vbeta primers together with 13 Jbeta primers. Measured with immunoSEQ multiplex PCR; TCRdb has only the in-frame clones, and not every one. The repertoire shows some 110,000 clones; the top ten hold around 3.5%. The rearrangement uses TRBV19 and TRBJ1-1; D is undetermined. The specimen was PBMCs. This TCR came from a young man in good health and CMV-seronegative. The CDR3 DNA reads as TGTGCCAGTAGTATAGCGGCTCGGGGAACTGAAGCTTTCTTT. Translation gives CASSIAARGTEAFF.